This T cell receptor (beta chain) was identified during a study of shared clonotypes between healthy human individuals. Germline V gene lookup returns CDR1 MDHEN and CDR2 SYDVKM. The CDR3 spans 15 residues. Losses at the gene ends were 2 bases for V and 5 bases for J; bases not matched to a gene: 8. The assay used deep level. Sequenced by immunoSEQ multiplex PCR; TCRdb stores in-frame clones only, minus some. The profile covers over 2 million clones, with around 93% appearing a single time and 0.37% taken by the ten largest. Source material: naive CD4+ T cells from PBMCs. Subset denoted: CD45RA+ positively selected. The receptor's source is a man younger than 35 in good health. Some clones in this sample may be carry-over from other donors' samples. The chain links TRBV28 to TRBJ1-1; 7 bases line up with TRBD1. Here the CDR3 reads CASSLRGQPETEAFF. DNA for the CDR3: TGTGCCAGCAGTTTAAGGGGACAGCCGGAGACTGAAGCTTTCTTT. Based on the CDR3 plus reference TRBV28 and TRBJ1-1, the full variable domain is DVKVTQSSRYLVKRTGEKVFLECVQDMDHENMFWYRQDPGLGLRLIYFSYDVKMKEKGDIPEGYSVSREKKERFSLILESASTNQTSMYLCASSLRGQPETEAFFGQGTRLTVV.